The 22 T cell receptor beta chains presented below share a single source sample, sequenced in a study of T cell repertoires in cytomegalovirus infection. TCRdb recomputed calls from the reads with MiXCR, one row per CDR3 protein. The sample contains a few hundred thousand distinct CDR3 sequences, around a third of which appear only once. Their antigens remain unidentified. The sequencing here drew on cultured PBMCs, taken from culture after CMV antigen stimulation. Receptors originate from a human donor in good health (CMV status not recorded). Some clones in this sample may be carry-over from other donors' samples.

The CDR3 protein is CASQNLGGLADTGELFF. Written as DNA, the CDR3 is TGTGCCAGTCAAAATCTAGGGGGACTAGCTGACACCGGGGAGCTGTTTTTT. The chain employs TRBV6-2 or TRBV6-3 and TRBJ2-2, with 9 nucleotides matching TRBD2. This CDR3 comprises 17 residues. From germline, CDR1 is MNHEY and CDR2 SVGEGT. V gave up 9 bases and J gave up 3 bases; unmatched junction bases: 14.

The V and J genes are TRBV7-9 and TRBJ1-2; D perhaps matches TRBD1 (5 bases). Trimming shortened V by 2 bases and J by 5 bases, and 9 bases separated the two germline ends. Germline CDR1 reads SEHNR; CDR2 reads FQNEAQ (reference sequence). The CDR3 covers 13 residues. The CDR3: CASSLNAGYGYTF. Written as DNA, the CDR3 is TGTGCCAGCAGCTTAAATGCAGGGTATGGCTACACCTTC.

In its sample, this clonotype was seen many times. The rearrangement links TRBV7-2 to TRBJ2-7; no clear D gene. CDR1 and CDR2 from the germline V gene are SGHTA and FQGNSA. V dropped 5 bases and J dropped 2 bases, with 22 bases sitting between them. CDR3 size: 17 residues. The CDR3: CASSTSNIKTWAYEQYF. The CDR3 region has the DNA TGTGCCAGCAGCACAAGCAATATTAAGACTTGGGCCTACGAGCAGTACTTC.

J is TRBJ2-7 and V is TRBV5-1; 7 nucleotides match TRBD2. CDR1 and CDR2 from the germline V gene are SGHRS and YFSETQ. The V gene end was trimmed by 0 bases and the J gene end by 3 bases; junction bases not matched to a gene: 6. The CDR3 length is 15 residues. The CDR3 sequence: CASSLEAGTFYEQYF. The CDR3 DNA reads TGCGCCAGCAGCTTGGAAGCGGGAACCTTCTACGAGCAGTACTTC.

Ten or more counts support this clonotype. This sequence joins TRBV7-2 and TRBJ2-1; D possibly corresponds to TRBD2 (5 bases). The V gene lost 5 bases and the J gene lost 9 bases, with 23 bases spanning the gap. The germline CDR1 and CDR2 sequences are SGHTA and FQGNSA. The CDR3 runs to 16 residues. The CDR3 protein is CASSTRSSTKSGEQFF. DNA of the CDR3: TGTGCCAGCAGCACGCGCTCTAGCACGAAGTCCGGTGAGCAGTTCTTC.

Remarks on this clonotype: At one of its ends the junction is not consistent with the germline gene, which may arise from a read error. The genes are TRBV19 and TRBJ1-1, with TRBD1 identical over 10 bases. Per germline, CDR1 LNHDA and CDR2 SQIVND (reference sequence). The length of the CDR3 is 12 residues. The CDR3 region is CASKTGGTETFF. Written as DNA, the CDR3 is TGTGCCAGTAAGACAGGGGGCACTGAAACTTTCTTT.

V usage is TRBV6-5 and J usage is TRBJ2-1; 10 bases line up with TRBD2. Germline lookup yields CDR1 MNHEY and CDR2 SVGAGI. V lost 10 bases and J lost 9; bases outside the gene matches: 12. This CDR3 has 14 residues. The CDR3 region is CATRASGSRGEQFF. CDR3 sequence (DNA): TGTGCCACCCGGGCTAGCGGGAGCCGGGGTGAGCAGTTCTTC.

The chain links TRBV7-6 to TRBJ1-4, with 8 bases aligning to TRBD1. Germline-derived CDR1 and CDR2 are SGHVS and FNYEAQ. The trim removed 4 bases at V and 8 bases at J, leaving 3 bases unmatched. The CDR3 is 13 amino acids. The CDR3: CASSSWTGEKLFF. The CDR3 DNA reads as TGTGCCAGCAGCTCATGGACAGGGGAAAAACTGTTTTTT. Full variable domain (rest looked up from reference TRBV7-6 and TRBJ1-4): GAGVSQSPRYKVTKRGQDVALRCDPISGHVSLYWYRQALGQGPEFLTYFNYEAQQDKSGLPNDRFSAERPEGSISTLTIQRTEQRDSAMYRCASSSWTGEKLFFGSGTQLSVL.

The J gene is TRBJ1-1, the V gene TRBV11-3; TRBD1 is a possible D gene (6 bases). The germline V and J ends were trimmed by 5 bases and 8 bases, with 15 bases remaining between them. Germline assignment: CDR1 SGHNT and CDR2 YENEEA. CDR3 size: 13 residues. CDR3 residues: CASSPGQMREAFF. CDR3 nucleotides: TGTGCCAGCAGCCCTGGACAGATGCGAGAAGCTTTCTTT.

J is TRBJ2-5 and V is TRBV28; TRBD2 matches 8 bases. The CDR3 has 17 amino acids. Trimming removed 1 base from V and 5 bases from J; junction bases left unmatched: 12. CDR1 MDHEN and CDR2 SYDVKM come from the germline V gene. CDR3 loop: CASSLSLAGSTGETQYF. The DNA of the CDR3 is TGTGCCAGCAGTTTATCTCTAGCGGGCAGCACGGGGGAGACCCAGTACTTC.

The chain is built from TRBV5-6 and TRBJ1-1, with a weak D call TRBD1 (6 bases). The V gene lost 4 bases and the J gene lost 5 bases, with 24 bases spanning the gap. The germline CDR1 and CDR2 sequences are SGHDT and YYEEEE. The CDR3 extends over 17 amino acids. CDR3 sequence reads: CASSLTGTRIEGTEAFF. CDR3 in DNA: TGTGCCAGCAGCCTAACCGGGACACGAATCGAGGGTACTGAAGCTTTCTTT.

The rearrangement joins TRBV19 to TRBJ2-1; TRBD2 matches 9 bases. CDR3 length equals 18 residues. Germline V CDR1 and CDR2: LNHDA, SQIVND (reference sequence). V was pared by 6 bases and J by 2 bases, with 14 bases of the junction left unmatched. The CDR3 is CASRKGGASGEPYNEQFF. CDR3 in DNA: TGTGCCAGTAGAAAAGGCGGGGCTAGCGGGGAACCCTACAATGAGCAGTTCTTC.

This sequence joins TRBV7-9 and TRBJ1-4, with D possibly matching TRBD1 (5 bases). Looked up from germline, CDR1 is SEHNR and CDR2 is FQNEAQ (reference sequence). The CDR3 has 16 residues. The V gene lost 5 bases and the J gene lost 5 bases, with 18 bases spanning the gap. The CDR3 region has the DNA TGTGCCAGCAGCCCCCCCAACGGGGCGCCGAATGAAAAACTGTTTTTT. Its protein product is CASSPPNGAPNEKLFF.

This chain links TRBV6-2 or TRBV6-3 with TRBJ2-7, with unresolved D. Per germline, CDR1 MNHEY and CDR2 SVGEGT. The CDR3 totals 14 residues. The V end was cut by 4 bases, the J end by 0 bases, with 10 bases between. The CDR3 DNA reads TGTGCCAGCAGTTCGGACGGCAGCTCCTACGAGCAGTACGTC. Translated, it gives CASSSDGSSYEQYV.

This clonotype turned up a few times. The chain joins TRBV4-1 to TRBJ2-1; the match to TRBD2 covers 14 bases. The ends lost 3 bases at V and 7 bases at J; junction bases unmatched: 8. The germline gives CDR1 MGHRA, CDR2 YSYEKL. This CDR3 has 17 amino acids. The CDR3 nucleotides read TGCGCCAGCAGCCAGGCCTCGGGACTAGCGGGAGAAAATGAGCAGTTCTTC. It translates to CASSQASGLAGENEQFF.

Only a few counts were recorded for this clonotype. The chain joins TRBV4-2 to TRBJ2-3; 14 nucleotides align to TRBD2. Germline V lookup: CDR1 LGHNA, CDR2 YNFKEQ. V shed 0 bases, J shed 5 bases, and the junction held 7 bases outside the gene matches. This CDR3 spans 18 amino acids. CDR3 in amino acids: CASSQDPGLAGVGDTQYF. DNA of the CDR3: TGTGCCAGCAGCCAAGATCCGGGACTAGCGGGAGTGGGAGATACGCAGTATTTT.

The chain employs TRBV5-1 and TRBJ2-5; 11 nucleotides agree with TRBD1. This CDR3 comprises 14 residues. Germline V gene sequence: CDR1 SGHRS, CDR2 YFSETQ. With 4 bases clipped from V and 9 bases from J, the junction kept 8 bases outside the gene matches. The CDR3 loop reads CASSPGQGVAAQYF. In DNA form, the CDR3 reads TGCGCCAGCAGCCCGGGACAGGGGGTAGCGGCCCAGTACTTC.

The chain is built from TRBV2 and TRBJ2-6; 9 bases map to TRBD1. The junction had 10 bases not matched to a gene; V was cut back by 6 bases and J by 1 base. In germline, CDR1 is SNHLY, CDR2 FYNNEI. CDR3 size: 18 residues. The CDR3 loop reads CASSWRLGQGSGANVLTF. CDR3 sequence (DNA): TGTGCCAGCAGCTGGAGACTGGGACAGGGTTCTGGGGCCAACGTCCTGACTTTC.

The chain uses TRBV6-6 and TRBJ2-3; 10 bases fit TRBD1. Germline CDR1 MNHNY, CDR2 SVGAGI (reference sequence). Trimming took 7 bases from V and 4 from J; bases not matched to a gene: 8. The CDR3 has 15 residues. CDR3 bases: TGTGCCAGCAACCCGGGACAGGGGATGTCAGATACGCAGTATTTT. It is translated as CASNPGQGMSDTQYF.

This clonotype was seen many times. V is TRBV7-8 and J is TRBJ2-1; 7 bases line up with TRBD2. The CDR3 spans 15 residues. Trimming took 6 bases from V and 1 from J; bases not matched to a gene: 6. Per the germline V gene, CDR1 is SGHVS and CDR2 is FQNEAQ. CDR3 coding DNA: TGTGCCAGCAGACCGACTAGCAGTTCCTACAATGAGCAGTTCTTC. It is translated as CASRPTSSSYNEQFF.

This clonotype was seen only a few times. The chain has TRBV19 and TRBJ1-1; tentative D call: TRBD1 (6 bases). The CDR3 is 16 amino acids. Germline V gene sequence: CDR1 LNHDA, CDR2 SQIVND (reference sequence). V was clipped by 5 bases and J by 7 bases, with 23 bases between them. The CDR3 DNA sequence: TGTGCCAGTAGTGTAACCGGGCAAATGAGGGGGATTGAAGCTTTCTTT. This codes for CASSVTGQMRGIEAFF.

The chain employs TRBV11-3 and TRBJ1-1, with D uncertain. The germline V gene encodes CDR1 SGHNT and CDR2 YENEEA. CDR3 length: 14 amino acids. V dropped 5 bases and J dropped 0 bases, with 10 bases sitting between them. The CDR3 reads CASSHYNMNTEAFF. The CDR3 DNA is TGTGCCAGCAGCCATTACAACATGAACACTGAAGCTTTCTTT.